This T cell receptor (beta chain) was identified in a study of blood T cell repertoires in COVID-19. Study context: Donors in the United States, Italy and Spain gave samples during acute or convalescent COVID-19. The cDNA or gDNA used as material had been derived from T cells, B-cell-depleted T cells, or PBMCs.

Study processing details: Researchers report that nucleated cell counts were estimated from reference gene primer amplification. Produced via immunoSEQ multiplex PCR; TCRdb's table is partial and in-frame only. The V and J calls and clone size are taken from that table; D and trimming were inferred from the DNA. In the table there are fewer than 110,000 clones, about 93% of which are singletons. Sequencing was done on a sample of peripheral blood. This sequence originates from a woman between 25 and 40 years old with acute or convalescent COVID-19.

The CDR3 loop is CASSQAGFDYGYTF. The CDR3 DNA follows: TGTGCCAGCAGTCAAGCAGGGTTTGACTATGGCTACACCTTC. The chain has TRBV6-6 and TRBJ1-2; weak D call: TRBD1 (5 bases). CDR3 length: 14 residues. Germline loops: CDR1 MNHNY, CDR2 SVGAGI (reference sequence). V shed 5 bases and J shed 3 bases, with 13 bases lying between them.